The next 7 T cell receptor beta chains were all read from a single sample in a study of T cell responses to AZD1222 COVID-19 vaccine. TCRdb's table, derived via immunoSEQ multiplex PCR, lists solely in-frame clones and lacks some. The top ten clones hold 2.5% to 4% of a sample with 110,000 to 150,000 clones, 92% of them seen once. Sample: peripheral blood, taken 28 days after the second AZD1222 dose. Receptor source: an adult who received the AZD1222 COVID-19 vaccine.

The chain employs TRBV4-2 and TRBJ2-7; 8 nucleotides line up with TRBD1. The junction had 12 bases not matched to a gene; V was cut back by 1 base and J by 1 base. Germline assignment: CDR1 LGHNA and CDR2 YNFKEQ. CDR3 length: 18 amino acids. CDR3 region: CASSQVLTGGVASYEQYF. Here the CDR3 DNA reads TGTGCCAGCAGCCAAGTTCTAACAGGGGGAGTTGCGTCCTACGAGCAGTACTTC.

This clone has just one count. The CDR3 sequence is CASSSPGGRALSRSTDTQYF. DNA of the CDR3: TGTGCCAGCAGCAGCCCTGGTGGGAGGGCCCTGTCTAGGTCTACAGATACGCAGTATTTT. This chain joins TRBV5-8 and TRBJ2-3, with TRBD2 identical over 7 bases. The CDR3 contains 20 residues. V lost 4 bases and J lost 3; bases outside the gene matches: 23. Germline V lookup: CDR1 SGHTS, CDR2 YDEGEE.

The rearrangement links TRBV28 to TRBJ2-5; 9 nucleotides align to TRBD1. Germline trimming cut 2 bases from V and 4 bases from J; bases unmatched to any gene: 5. This CDR3 is built from 15 residues. Germline V gene sequence: CDR1 MDHEN, CDR2 SYDVKM. CDR3 sequence (DNA): TGTGCCAGCAGTTTAGAACAGGGGGCCCGAGAGACCCAGTACTTC. It yields the protein CASSLEQGARETQYF.

V is TRBV3-1 (or the pseudogene TRBV3-2) and J is TRBJ1-2; D is ambiguous. Trimming shortened V by 0 bases and J by 8 bases, and 13 bases separated the two germline ends. This CDR3 spans 14 amino acids. Germline lookup yields CDR1 LGHDT and CDR2 YNNKEL (reference sequence). CDR3 sequence (DNA): TGTGCCAGCAGCCAAGATCCCGGGGTTAGAGGCTACACCTTC. Translated: CASSQDPGVRGYTF.

This clone was seen just once. The germline gene is not matched at one end of the junction; a read error may be the cause. The chain joins TRBV9 to TRBJ1-1; possibly TRBD1 for D (5 bases). This CDR3 is 11 amino acids long. CDR1 is SGDLS and CDR2 is YYNGEE in the germline V gene. CDR3 bases: TGTGCCAGCAGCACGCGAGGGAGACAGAGTTTT. Translated: CASSTRGRQSF.

The rearrangement uses TRBV30 and TRBJ1-3; D gene uncertain. Per germline, CDR1 GTSNPN and CDR2 SVGIG (reference sequence). The CDR3 length is 14 residues. The V end was cut by 3 bases, the J end by 8 bases, with 17 bases between. The CDR3 DNA reads as TGTGCCTGGAGCTCCGGGTCCCCCGGGGACACCATATATTTT. Protein sequence: CAWSSGSPGDTIYF. The variable domain in full, completed from reference TRBV30 and TRBJ1-3, reads SQTIHQWPATLVQPVGSPLSLECTVEGTSNPNLYWYRQAAGRGLQLLFYSVGIGQISSEVPQNLSASRPQDRQFILSSKKLLLSDSGFYLCAWSSGSPGDTIYFGEGSWLTVV.

The table lists this clone with a count of one. The chain joins TRBV19 to TRBJ2-1; TRBD2 agrees at 8 bases. The CDR3 runs to 16 residues. The trim removed 5 bases at V and 1 base at J, leaving 7 bases unmatched. Germline CDR1 LNHDA, CDR2 SQIVND (reference sequence). CDR3 region: CASSVGLAASYNEQFF. CDR3 DNA sequence: TGTGCCAGTAGTGTCGGACTAGCAGCTTCCTACAATGAGCAGTTCTTC.